This TCR beta chain was sequenced in a study of cytomegalovirus exposure and HLA in healthy donors. The overall study: Later analysis reported that the 120 or so validation repertoires shared the platform of the roughly 700 first-cohort repertoires.

Study observations and caveats: Subsequent analysis revealed that first-cohort TCR clusters tended to co-occur in the 130 or so validation repertoires. Reportedly, cytomegalovirus status was diagnosed with high sensitivity and specificity.

To note about this clone: Its antigen is undetermined.

CDR3 length equals 14 residues. J gave up 7 bases and V 3 bases, and 8 bases lay outside the gene matches. CDR1 and CDR2 from the germline V gene are SGHRS and YFSETQ. The data were produced by immunoSEQ multiplex PCR, yet TCRdb's version contains in-frame clones alone and is incomplete. The sample holds fewer than 70,000 clones, approximately 92% seen once. The clonotype was recovered from a man aged 18 to 29 in good health and CMV-seronegative. The specimen sequenced was PBMCs. The chain is built from TRBV5-1 and TRBJ2-7, with TRBD1 identical over 9 bases. In DNA form, the CDR3 reads TGCGCCAGCAGCTCGTCGGGACAGGGAAAAGAGCAGTACTTC. It specifies CASSSSGQGKEQYF.